Detailed here is one T cell receptor (beta chain). This sample was included in a study of T cell clusters in autoimmune cytopenias. Tens of thousands of genome equivalents of blood DNA were amplified for TRB. TRB rearrangements were amplified by touch-down multiplex PCR with mixed TRB-A/B primers. No DNA is given; TCRdb re-called the multiplex PCR reads and lists each CDR3 protein once. The sample has thousands of distinct CDR3 sequences. Germline values: CDR1 LGHNA, CDR2 YSLEER. This CDR3 comprises 16 residues. J is TRBJ1-2 and V is TRBV4-3; as DNA is missing, the TRBD1 call by TCRdb cannot be tested. The sequence came from a human donor with an autoimmune cytopenia or autoimmune hepatitis (not recorded which). Source material: peripheral blood. CDR3: CASSQDLGGVGYGYTF.